This T cell receptor beta chain originates from a study of OX40 agonist ivuxolimab in advanced cancers. About the research overall: A male proportion of about 80% was recorded, with mean age approximately 64 years and range about 23 to 90.

The method was immunoSEQ multiplex PCR; TCRdb's version includes in-frame clones alone and lacks a portion of them. The sample holds 8,000 to 9,500 clones, roughly 90% seen once. The CDR3 is 15 residues long. Trimming at V came to 4 bases and at J to 6 bases, leaving 9 bases not matched to a gene. CDR1 SGHTA and CDR2 FQGNSA come from the germline V gene. On this clone itself: What it binds is not known.

Notes on the study in general: Still undetermined is the antigen specificity of the expanded peripheral T cells. Doses of 0.1 to 3.0 mg/kg were accompanied by clonal expansion of CD4+ and CD8+ blood T cells by week 6. Expanded clones tended on average to be more numerous among CD8+ T cells than CD4+.

The sequence was obtained from an adult with an advanced solid tumor such as melanoma, head and neck, liver or kidney cancer. The starting material was CD4+ or CD8+ T cells sorted from blood, obtained in a trial of the OX40 agonist ivuxolimab. The chain combines TRBV7-2 with TRBJ1-5; TRBD1 agrees at 7 bases. CDR3 bases: TGTGCCAGCAGCTCCCAGGGGGGGTTGGGTCAGCCCCAGCATTTT. This encodes CASSSQGGLGQPQHF.